The 20 T cell receptor beta chains in this list originate from one sample, sequenced in a study of blood T cell repertoires in COVID-19. The repertoire was sequenced with immunoSEQ multiplex PCR; TCRdb's copy has only in-frame clones and lacks some. The sample gives more than 95,000 clones, about 89% of which show up once; 4.5% to 5.5% is in the top ten. Sequencing was performed on peripheral blood. The receptors come from a human donor in a cohort sampled during active COVID-19.

The chain joins TRBV19 to TRBJ1-5; 7 bases are shared with TRBD1. This CDR3 has 13 amino acids. Germline CDR1 LNHDA, CDR2 SQIVND (reference sequence). V was clipped by 9 bases and J by 7 bases; unmatched bases: 9. CDR3 nucleotides: TGTGCCAGCCATGACAGGGCGCAACAGCCCCAGCATTTT. It codes for CASHDRAQQPQHF.

CDR3 residues: CASSAGTGSYEQYF. Written as DNA, the CDR3 is TGTGCCAGCAGTGCGGGGACAGGCTCCTACGAGCAGTACTTC. The V and J genes are TRBV25-1 and TRBJ2-7; TRBD1 agrees at 8 bases. Looked up from germline, CDR1 is MGHDK and CDR2 is SYGVNS. The CDR3 is 14 residues long. Trimming took 4 bases from V and 0 from J; bases not matched to a gene: 2.

V is TRBV19 and J is TRBJ2-5; 10 bases are a match to TRBD2. There are 15 residues in the CDR3. V lost 7 bases and J lost 0; bases outside the gene matches: 5. CDR1 LNHDA and CDR2 SQIVND come from the germline V gene (reference sequence). CDR3 in DNA: TGTGCCAGTAACCCACTAGCGGGGAACCAAGAGACCCAGTACTTC. Its protein product is CASNPLAGNQETQYF.

V is TRBV28 and J is TRBJ2-5, with D uncertain. Trimming left V 5 bases short and J 5 bases short, with 6 bases between. Germline assignment: CDR1 MDHEN and CDR2 SYDVKM. The CDR3 is 11 residues long. CDR3 region: CASSTWETQYF. CDR3 in DNA: TGTGCCAGCAGTACTTGGGAGACCCAGTACTTC.

The V call is TRBV27, the J call TRBJ1-4; D unresolved. Germline CDR1 and CDR2: MNHEY and SMNVEV (reference sequence). With 6 bases removed from V and 4 bases from J, the gap between germline ends came to 12 bases. This CDR3 spans 14 amino acids. DNA of the CDR3: TGTGCCAGCAGGCGGGTGGCGAATAATGAAAAACTGTTTTTT. Protein sequence: CASRRVANNEKLFF.

J is TRBJ2-3 and V is TRBV11-2, with 14 nucleotides matching TRBD2. This CDR3 spans 16 amino acids. CDR1 and CDR2 (germline): SGHAT, FQNNGV. The ends lost 3 bases at V and 3 bases at J; junction bases unmatched: 2. In DNA form, the CDR3 reads TGTGCCAGCAGCTTGGGACTAGCGGGAGAGACAGATACGCAGTATTTT. Its translation is CASSLGLAGETDTQYF. The variable domain in full, with the rest retrieved from reference TRBV11-2 and TRBJ2-3, is EAGVAQSPRYKIIEKRQSVAFWCNPISGHATLYWYQQILGQGPKLLIQFQNNGVVDDSQLPKDRFSAERLKGVDSTLKIQPAKLEDSAVYLCASSLGLAGETDTQYFGPGTRLTVL.

V gene TRBV5-1 combines with J gene TRBJ2-7; no clear D. This CDR3 has 12 residues. Germline V lookup: CDR1 SGHRS, CDR2 YFSETQ. The V end was cut by 4 bases, the J end by 6 bases, with 11 bases between. CDR3 nucleotides: TGCGCCAGCAGCCATAAGCAGGTCGAGCAGTACTTC. It codes for CASSHKQVEQYF.

This clone was observed once. This chain connects TRBV27 to TRBJ2-3, with D tentatively TRBD2 (5 bases). V was clipped by 0 bases and J by 6 bases, with 19 bases between them. This CDR3 is 17 amino acids long. CDR1 is MNHEY, CDR2 SMNVEV, per germline (reference sequence). DNA of the CDR3: TGTGCCAGCAGTTTATCAATGGGCGGGCTGCTCGCGGATACGCAGTATTTT. The encoded protein is CASSLSMGGLLADTQYF.

The V gene is TRBV28, the J gene TRBJ1-1; 8 nucleotides align to TRBD1. The CDR3 covers 13 residues. V shed 6 bases, J shed 4 bases, and the junction held 4 bases outside the gene matches. Germline assignment: CDR1 MDHEN and CDR2 SYDVKM. The CDR3: CASSLTGGTEAFF. Here the CDR3 DNA reads TGTGCCAGCAGCCTCACAGGGGGCACTGAAGCTTTCTTT.

The V and J genes are TRBV2 and TRBJ1-5, with TRBD1 as a possible D gene (6 bases). Germline values: CDR1 SNHLY, CDR2 FYNNEI. Trimming cost V 9 bases and J 3 bases, with 18 bases left between them. The CDR3 covers 15 residues. This CDR3 reads CASKRRGILNQPQHF. The CDR3 DNA reads TGTGCCAGTAAACGCAGGGGAATCCTCAATCAGCCCCAGCATTTT.

The V gene is TRBV20-1, the J gene TRBJ2-7; TRBD2 might be the D (6 bases). The V gene's germline CDR1 is DFQATT and CDR2 SNEGSKA (reference sequence). V gave up 6 bases and J gave up 3 bases, with 9 bases separating them. This CDR3 contains 11 residues. The CDR3 protein is CSADGGYEQYF. The CDR3 DNA reads as TGCAGTGCCGACGGGGGCTACGAGCAGTACTTC.

The V and J genes are TRBV5-1 and TRBJ2-1; maybe TRBD2 (5 bases). The CDR3 runs to 15 residues. Germline-derived CDR1 and CDR2 are SGHRS and YFSETQ. Trimming took 3 bases from V and 7 from J, leaving 17 bases between them. The CDR3 DNA is TGCGCCAGCAGCTCTACGGGGATTGGGGTAAATGAGCAGTTCTTC. Translation gives CASSSTGIGVNEQFF.

The chain couples TRBV7-9 to TRBJ1-2; 9 nucleotides match TRBD1. V gave up 5 bases and J gave up 10 bases; unmatched junction bases: 5. The CDR3 is 12 residues long. Looked up from germline, CDR1 is SEHNR and CDR2 is FQNEAQ (reference sequence). The DNA of the CDR3 is TGTGCCAGCAGCCGACGGGACAGGGCCTACACCTTC. It yields the protein CASSRRDRAYTF.

The rearrangement joins TRBV4-1 to TRBJ2-5; a weak D match, TRBD1 (5 bases). V was pared by 4 bases and J by 2 bases, with 11 bases between. The CDR3 is made up of 14 amino acids. Germline-derived CDR1 and CDR2 are MGHRA and YSYEKL. In nucleotides, the CDR3 is TGCGCCAGCAGCCCAAGGGGTAGTCAAGAGACCCAGTACTTC. Translated, it gives CASSPRGSQETQYF.

The chain combines TRBV18 with TRBJ1-1; TRBD1 matches at 10 bases. CDR1 is KGHSH, CDR2 LQKENI, per germline. J gave up 10 bases and V 3 bases, and 8 bases lay outside the gene matches. The CDR3 spans 14 residues. The chain's CDR3 is CASSPRQGAAGAFF. CDR3 DNA: TGTGCCAGCTCACCTCGACAGGGGGCGGCGGGAGCTTTCTTT.

The chain uses TRBV11-2 and TRBJ2-1, with 8 bases that match TRBD1. The germline gives CDR1 SGHAT, CDR2 FQNNGV. The CDR3 is 15 amino acids. Unmatched junction bases numbered 5, after V lost 3 bases and J lost 4 bases. The CDR3 DNA reads as TGTGCCAGCAGCTTCGGAACAGGGGGTTACAATGAGCAGTTCTTC. This encodes CASSFGTGGYNEQFF.

The rearrangement uses TRBV5-1 and TRBJ1-4; D uncertain. Germline V gene lookup returns CDR1 SGHRS and CDR2 YFSETQ. V shed 3 bases and J shed 8 bases, with 11 bases lying between them. There are 13 residues in the CDR3. As DNA, the CDR3 is TGCGCCAGCAGCTCAGCGGTCGGAGAAAAACTGTTTTTT. Protein: CASSSAVGEKLFF.

Comment on this clone: The DNA is omitted, as the CDR3 cannot be located on it reliably, and the CDR3 follows TCRdb's listing. V and J are TRBV7-8 and TRBJ2-3; the table assigns TRBD2, which was not confirmed against the DNA. The CDR3 comprises 17 residues, both ends counted. Germline V lookup: CDR1 SGHVS, CDR2 FQNEAQ. CDR3 sequence reads: CASSLFLWEKTTDTQYF.

The chain links TRBV29-1 to TRBJ1-2, with D perhaps TRBD1 (5 bases). The CDR3 contains 13 residues. CDR1 is SQVTM, CDR2 ANQGSEA, per germline. The germline V and J ends were trimmed by 4 bases and 8 bases, with 17 bases remaining between them. The CDR3 spells CSVGAGKEGGYTF. The CDR3 DNA reads as TGCAGCGTTGGGGCAGGGAAAGAAGGAGGCTACACCTTC.

The rearrangement uses TRBV7-9 and TRBJ2-3; D is undetermined. The CDR3 contains 13 residues. Deletions cut 5 bases from V and 6 bases from J, with 12 bases between. Germline CDR1 SEHNR, CDR2 FQNEAQ (reference sequence). For the CDR3, the DNA is TGTGCCAGCAGCCCGAAATGGGCGGATACGCAGTATTTT. Translated: CASSPKWADTQYF.